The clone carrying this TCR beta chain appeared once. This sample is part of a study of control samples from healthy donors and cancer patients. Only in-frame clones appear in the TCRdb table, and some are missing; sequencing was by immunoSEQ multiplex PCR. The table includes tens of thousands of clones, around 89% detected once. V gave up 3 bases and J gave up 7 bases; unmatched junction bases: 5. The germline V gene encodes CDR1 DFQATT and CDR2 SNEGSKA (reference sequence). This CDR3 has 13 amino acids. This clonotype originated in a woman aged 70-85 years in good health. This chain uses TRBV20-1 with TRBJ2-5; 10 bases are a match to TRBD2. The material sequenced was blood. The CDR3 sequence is CSASPSGGGTQYF. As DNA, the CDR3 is TGCAGTGCTAGTCCTAGCGGGGGTGGGACCCAGTACTTC.